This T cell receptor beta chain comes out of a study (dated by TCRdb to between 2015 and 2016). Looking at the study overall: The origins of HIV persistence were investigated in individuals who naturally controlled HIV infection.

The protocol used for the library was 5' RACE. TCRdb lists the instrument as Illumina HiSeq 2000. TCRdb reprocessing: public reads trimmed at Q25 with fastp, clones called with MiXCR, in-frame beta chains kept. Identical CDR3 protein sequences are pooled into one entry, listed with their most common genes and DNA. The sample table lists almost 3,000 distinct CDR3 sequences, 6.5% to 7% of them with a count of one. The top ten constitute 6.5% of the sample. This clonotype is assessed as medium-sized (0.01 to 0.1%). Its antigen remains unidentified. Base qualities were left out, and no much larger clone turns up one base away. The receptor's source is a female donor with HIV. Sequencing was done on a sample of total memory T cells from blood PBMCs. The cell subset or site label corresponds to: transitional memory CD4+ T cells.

The CDR3 region reads CASSEAGKVVRAFF. The nucleotide sequence is given as TGTGCCAGCAGTGAAGCTGGAAAGGTTGTCAGGGCTTTCTTT. The chain is encoded by TRBV2 joined to TRBJ1-1, with an unclear D gene assignment. From the cysteine through the phenylalanine, the CDR3 covers 14 amino acids. The sequence is cut down to CDR3 DNA, 42 bases in frame from base 1. From a lookup of the germline V gene, CDR1 and CDR2 are SNHLY and FYNNEI. Relative to germline, V is 0 bases shorter and J is 11 bases shorter, with 16 bases between their ends.